This TCR beta chain was sequenced in a study of blood T cell repertoires in COVID-19. Study-level background: PBMCs, B-cell-depleted T cells, or T cells provided the cDNA or gDNA that made up the material.

Authors' analysis steps: Scientists estimated how many nucleated cells there were by amplifying reference gene primers. Clones were read by immunoSEQ multiplex PCR, and TCRdb kept only the in-frame ones, dropping some. V, J and clone size derive from that table, while D and trimming were established from the DNA sequence. The data hold around 300,000 clones, with 80% to 90% observed a single time. This CDR3 has 17 amino acids. Material: peripheral blood. This clonotype originated in a woman aged 50 to 65 with COVID-19, enrolled during active disease. V usage is TRBV21-1 and J usage is TRBJ2-3; the table calls TRBD2, which could not be checked here. TRBV21-1 is reported as a pseudogene. The CDR3 nucleotides read TGTGCCAGCAGCAAAGAGGTACGGGAGGGCCCCACAGATACGCAGTATTTT. Protein sequence: CASSKEVREGPTDTQYF.